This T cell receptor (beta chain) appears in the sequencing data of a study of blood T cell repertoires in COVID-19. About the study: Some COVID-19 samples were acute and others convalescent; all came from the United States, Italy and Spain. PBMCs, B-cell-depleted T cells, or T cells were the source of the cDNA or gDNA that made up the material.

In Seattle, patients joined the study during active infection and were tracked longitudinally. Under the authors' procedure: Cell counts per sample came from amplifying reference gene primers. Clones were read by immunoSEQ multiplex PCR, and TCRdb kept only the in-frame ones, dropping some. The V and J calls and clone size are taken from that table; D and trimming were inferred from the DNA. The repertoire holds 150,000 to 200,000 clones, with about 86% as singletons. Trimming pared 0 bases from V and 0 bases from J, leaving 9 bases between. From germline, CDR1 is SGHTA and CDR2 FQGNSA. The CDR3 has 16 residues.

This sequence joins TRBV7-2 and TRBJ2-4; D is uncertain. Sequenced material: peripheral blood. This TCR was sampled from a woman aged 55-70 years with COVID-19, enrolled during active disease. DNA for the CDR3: TGTGCCAGCAGCTTAGCCGCGGCAATAGCCAAAAACATTCAGTACTTC. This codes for CASSLAAAIAKNIQYF. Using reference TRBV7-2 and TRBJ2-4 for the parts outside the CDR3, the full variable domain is GAGVSQSPSNKVTEKGKDVELRCDPISGHTALYWYRQSLGQGLEFLIYFQGNSAPDKSGLPSDRFSAERTGGSVSTLTIQRTQQEDSAVYLCASSLAAAIAKNIQYFGAGTRLSVL.